This T cell receptor beta chain was observed in a study of cytomegalovirus exposure and HLA in healthy donors. Findings and limits, study-wide: CMV serostatus was the only immune exposure information that was available. Sequencing artifact likely explains a cluster of highly shared sequence variants. Later analysis identified a missense DCLRE1C variant that was linked to TCR beta V- and J-gene trimming.

PCR was performed using 60 Vbeta and 13 Jbeta primers. Per the original data handling: Later analysis identified 80 million to 90 million unique TCR beta chains, about 10 million shared. Clones were sequenced by immunoSEQ multiplex PCR, and TCRdb holds only the in-frame ones, with some missing. V and J calls and clone size are copied from that table; D and trimming were computed from the DNA. Of around 99,000 clones in the sample, over 65% are singletons; the top ten hold around 3.2%. The CDR3 is 15 residues long. Trimming cost V 2 bases and J 6 bases; bases outside gene matches: 3. Germline assignment: CDR1 MRHNA and CDR2 SNTAGT. For this clone: Its antigen remains unidentified.

This chain joins TRBV6-4 and TRBJ2-2; the match to TRBD1 covers 10 bases. Sequencing was performed on PBMCs. This TCR came from a man aged 35-49 years in good health and CMV-seronegative. CDR3 amino acids: CASSDGQGEPGELFF. CDR3 sequence (DNA): TGTGCCAGCAGTGACGGACAGGGGGAACCCGGGGAGCTGTTTTTT.